Below, 30 T cell receptor beta chains from the same sample are listed, as sequenced in a study of T cells in Graves' hyperthyroidism and ophthalmopathy (dated by TCRdb to about 2019). Library method: multiplex PCR. The instrument given in TCRdb is Illumina HiSeq 2000. TCR beta CDR3 regions were amplified from RNA transcripts. The TCR CDR3 was subjected to a first round of RT-PCR using the HTBI primer set and the Qiagen OneStep RT-PCR kit. Using fastp trimming at Q25 and MiXCR clonotype assembly, TCRdb reanalyzed the public sequencing data and kept in-frame beta chains. Rows with one shared CDR3 protein collapse into an entry with the most common genes and DNA. The sample table shows approximately 710,000 distinct CDR3 sequences, and 17% are seen once. Clones ranked in the top ten supply about 14% of the sample. Source material: blood. The receptors stem from a man between 50 and 59 years old with Graves' hyperthyroidism.

The sample holds many counts of this clonotype. The chain employs TRBV5-1 and TRBJ2-3; D is unresolved. Germline CDR1 reads SGHRS; CDR2 reads YFSETQ. CDR3 length equals 12 residues. Trimming left V 4 bases short and J 2 bases short, with 5 bases between. CDR3 amino acids: CASSRTTDTQYF. The DNA of the CDR3 is TGCGCCAGCAGCCGTACCACAGATACGCAGTATTTT.

The chain joins TRBV5-1 to TRBJ2-7, with 7 nucleotides matching TRBD2. Germline trimming cut 2 bases from V and 1 base from J; bases unmatched to any gene: 3. The CDR3 has 14 residues. Germline CDR1 reads SGHRS; CDR2 reads YFSETQ. CDR3: CASSFSGISYEQYF. Written as DNA, the CDR3 is TGCGCCAGCAGCTTCAGCGGGATTTCCTACGAGCAGTACTTC.

At least ten counts were recorded for this clonotype. V and J are TRBV11-2 and TRBJ1-1, with a possible D match to TRBD1 (5 bases). The germline V gene encodes CDR1 SGHAT and CDR2 FQNNGV. The CDR3 consists of 13 residues. V was cut by 5 bases and J by 3 bases, with 10 bases left in between. The CDR3 nucleotides read TGTGCCAGCAGCCCCAAGGGGTACACTGAAGCTTTCTTT. This codes for CASSPKGYTEAFF.

This clonotype was recorded many times. The CDR3 DNA follows: TGTGCCATCAGTGAGGAGGGGTTGTTCGAGCAGTACTTC. It is translated as CAISEEGLFEQYF. The chain employs TRBV10-3 and TRBJ2-7, with D perhaps assigned TRBD1 or TRBD2 (5 bases each). The CDR3 has 13 residues. CDR1 is ENHRY, CDR2 SYGVKD, per germline. Trimming cost V 2 bases and J 6 bases, with 11 bases left between them.

The V call is TRBV29-1, the J call TRBJ2-2; no clear D gene. Trimming pared 7 bases from V and 4 bases from J, leaving 16 bases between. Germline loops: CDR1 SQVTM, CDR2 ANQGSEA. The CDR3 contains 14 residues. CDR3 nucleotides: TGCAGCGGCAAGCAGATTCTGGGCACCGGGGAGCTGTTTTTT. It translates to CSGKQILGTGELFF.

The CDR3 DNA sequence: TGTGCCAGCTCACCAACTAGCGCGAACACCGGGGAGCTGTTTTTT. Residues: CASSPTSANTGELFF. J is TRBJ2-2 and V is TRBV18, with 7 nucleotides matching TRBD2. This CDR3 has 15 residues. Germline loops: CDR1 KGHSH, CDR2 LQKENI. The V and J ends lost 2 bases and 0 bases, in that order; junction bases with no gene match: 0.

The chain combines TRBV6-1 with TRBJ1-5; D not certain. Germline lookup yields CDR1 MNHNS and CDR2 SASEGT. V shed 3 bases and J shed 4 bases, with 10 bases lying between them. This CDR3 spans 14 amino acids. CDR3 nucleotides: TGTGCCAGCAGTGACAGGTGGCAGAATCAGCCCCAGCATTTT. Its protein product is CASSDRWQNQPQHF.

The chain combines TRBV6-4 with TRBJ2-3, with 7 bases lining up with TRBD2. The CDR3 is 15 amino acids. Per the germline V gene, CDR1 is MRHNA and CDR2 is SNTAGT. The J segment lost 6 bases and the V segment lost 2 bases, leaving 8 bases of the junction unmatched. CDR3 residues: CASSDAAGAADTQYF. CDR3 DNA: TGTGCCAGCAGTGACGCTGCGGGAGCGGCGGATACGCAGTATTTT.

This clonotype was observed a handful of times. V usage is TRBV15 and J usage is TRBJ1-2; D call uncertain. Germline lookup yields CDR1 LNHNV and CDR2 YYDKDF (reference sequence). The CDR3 contains 14 residues. Trimming stripped 8 bases from V and 4 bases from J, with 17 bases between. The CDR3 here is CATRFNDNLYGYTF. In nucleotides, the CDR3 is TGTGCCACCCGGTTTAACGATAACCTCTATGGCTACACCTTC. Complete variable domain (other parts from reference TRBV15 and TRBJ1-2): DAMVIQNPRYQVTQFGKPVTLSCSQTLNHNVMYWYQQKSSQAPKLLFHYYDKDFNNEADTPDNFQSRRPNTSFCFLDIRSPGLGDTAMYLCATRFNDNLYGYTFGSGTRLTVV.

A few counts support this clonotype. This rearrangement joins TRBV28 to TRBJ1-5; D unclear. The CDR3 is 16 amino acids. Trimming shortened V by 2 bases and J by 7 bases, and 18 bases separated the two germline ends. Per the germline V gene, CDR1 is MDHEN and CDR2 is SYDVKM. The CDR3 spells CASSLARTGGWQPQHF. The CDR3 DNA follows: TGTGCCAGCAGTTTAGCCCGGACGGGAGGTTGGCAGCCCCAGCATTTT.

The CDR3 is CSAPSSLVEGSQPQHF. The CDR3, as DNA: TGCAGTGCTCCATCTTCTCTCGTGGAGGGGAGTCAGCCCCAGCATTTT. The chain recombines TRBV20-1 with TRBJ1-5, with D possibly matching TRBD1 (5 bases). CDR1 is DFQATT and CDR2 is SNEGSKA in the germline V gene (reference sequence). V dropped 5 bases and J dropped 6 bases, with 23 bases sitting between them. The CDR3 totals 16 residues.

Ten or more counts support this clonotype. The CDR3 loop reads CASMAPEGSQPQHF. CDR3 nucleotides: TGTGCCAGCATGGCACCGGAGGGTAGCCAGCCCCAGCATTTT. The chain couples TRBV6-1 to TRBJ1-5; no clear D gene. Trimming stripped 7 bases from V and 7 bases from J, with 17 bases between. The CDR3 loop spans 14 amino acids. Germline assignment: CDR1 MNHNS and CDR2 SASEGT.

The sample holds a few counts of this clonotype. A read error may be the cause here, since a much bigger clone is one base away. The V gene is TRBV7-9, the J gene TRBJ1-1; D is possibly TRBD1 (6 bases). The CDR3 is 15 amino acids. The V end lost 5 bases, the J end lost 10 bases, and 23 bases lay between the germline ends. CDR1 is SEHNR and CDR2 is FQNEAQ in the germline V gene (reference sequence). The CDR3 sequence is CASSGWGGLRYGAFF. CDR3 in DNA: TGTGCCAGCAGCGGTTGGGGGGGGCTCCGGTATGGAGCTTTCTTT.

V and J are TRBV5-4 and TRBJ2-2, with 8 bases lining up with TRBD2. The CDR3 loop spans 19 amino acids. V was pared by 0 bases and J by 1 base, with 11 bases of the junction left unmatched. The V gene's germline CDR1 is SGHNT and CDR2 YYREEE (reference sequence). The CDR3 sequence is CASSLAPELAAMNTGELFF. CDR3 DNA sequence: TGTGCCAGCAGCTTGGCCCCGGAACTAGCGGCCATGAACACCGGGGAGCTGTTTTTT.

The sample holds many counts of this clonotype. The chain employs TRBV7-2 and TRBJ1-1; no clear D. Trimming pared 2 bases from V and 1 base from J, leaving 11 bases between. The CDR3 runs 15 residues. Germline V lookup: CDR1 SGHTA, CDR2 FQGNSA. The CDR3 nucleotides are TGTGCCAGCAGCTTATTTACGACAACGAACACTGAAGCTTTCTTT. It is translated as CASSLFTTTNTEAFF.

This clonotype was picked up a small number of times. The chain has TRBV12-3 or TRBV12-4 and TRBJ2-2, with 7 bases identical to TRBD2. The CDR3 loop spans 15 amino acids. The trim removed 6 bases at V and 4 bases at J, leaving 8 bases unmatched. For the CDR3, the DNA is TGTGCCAGCAGCCCCACTAGCGTGGGCACCGGGGAGCTGTTTTTT. This sequence encodes CASSPTSVGTGELFF.

This clonotype came up many times. The CDR3: CASSERESYEQYF. DNA for the CDR3: TGTGCCAGCAGTGAGCGGGAATCCTACGAGCAGTACTTC. The chain couples TRBV2 to TRBJ2-7; tentatively, D is TRBD2 (6 bases). Per the germline V gene, CDR1 is SNHLY and CDR2 is FYNNEI. The CDR3 consists of 13 residues. The V end lost 3 bases, the J end lost 1 base, and 7 bases lay between the germline ends. Full variable domain (outside the CDR3, taken from reference TRBV2 and TRBJ2-7): EPEVTQTPSHQVTQMGQEVILRCVPISNHLYFYWYRQILGQKVEFLVSFYNNEISEKSEIFDDQFSVERPDGSNFTLKIRSTKLEDSAMYFCASSERESYEQYFGPGTRLTVT.

This clonotype showed up many times. This chain links TRBV9 with TRBJ1-5; D remains unclear. This CDR3 has 14 amino acids. The V gene's germline CDR1 is SGDLS and CDR2 YYNGEE. Trimming took off 4 bases at V and 1 base at J, with 9 bases between the two ends. The CDR3 coding sequence is TGTGCCAGCAGCCCCGAGCACAGCAATCAGCCCCAGCATTTT. As protein: CASSPEHSNQPQHF.

This clonotype has a count of ten or more. The chain uses TRBV27 and TRBJ2-7; D gene uncertain. Germline CDR1 and CDR2: MNHEY and SMNVEV (reference sequence). V lost 5 bases and J lost 0, with 5 bases in between. This CDR3 contains 12 residues. The CDR3 DNA reads as TGTGCCAGCAGTATCGCCTCCTACGAGCAGTACTTC. Amino acid sequence: CASSIASYEQYF.

This clonotype was picked up a small number of times. The chain recombines TRBV20-1 with TRBJ2-1; no definite D call. The V gene's germline CDR1 is DFQATT and CDR2 SNEGSKA (reference sequence). CDR3 length equals 15 residues. The ends were cut back, 8 bases at V and 1 base at J, with 18 bases in the middle. The CDR3 sequence: CSTDQSDRSYNEQFF. CDR3 bases: TGCAGTACGGATCAAAGTGATAGGTCCTACAATGAGCAGTTCTTC.

In its sample, this clonotype was seen many times. The V gene is TRBV14, the J gene TRBJ2-5; D remains unclear. CDR1 is SGHDN, CDR2 FVKESK, per germline. The CDR3 has 11 amino acids. Trimming left V 2 bases short and J 5 bases short, with 3 bases between. The CDR3: CASSQSETQYF. Here the CDR3 DNA reads TGTGCCAGCAGCCAAAGTGAGACCCAGTACTTC. The full variable domain, in which reference TRBV14 and TRBJ2-5 provide the parts outside the CDR3, is EAGVTQFPSHSVIEKGQTVTLRCDPISGHDNLYWYRRVMGKEIKFLLHFVKESKQDESGMPNNRFLAERTGGTYSTLKVQPAELEDSGVYFCASSQSETQYFGPGTRLLVL.

The chain combines TRBV20-1 with TRBJ2-7; possibly TRBD2 for D (6 bases). V dropped 1 base and J dropped 1 base, with 11 bases sitting between them. Germline CDR1 DFQATT, CDR2 SNEGSKA (reference sequence). CDR3 size: 14 residues. Written as DNA, the CDR3 is TGCAGTGCTAGAGGGGATAGCGGTTCCTACGAGCAGTACTTC. Its translation is CSARGDSGSYEQYF.

This clonotype was counted at least ten times. CDR3 sequence reads: CASSLSPAVNEQFF. For the CDR3, the DNA is TGTGCCAGCAGCCTTAGCCCTGCGGTGAATGAGCAGTTCTTC. The V gene is TRBV7-9, the J gene TRBJ2-1; D not certain. The CDR3 extends over 14 amino acids. Germline CDR1 SEHNR, CDR2 FQNEAQ (reference sequence). Trimming removed 5 bases at V and 7 bases at J, with 15 bases between.

Only a few counts were recorded for this clonotype. The chain is built from TRBV29-1 and TRBJ2-1; 7 bases map to TRBD2. CDR1 is SQVTM, CDR2 ANQGSEA, per germline. CDR3 size: 14 residues. V dropped 2 bases and J dropped 7; count of bases not matched to a gene: 8. CDR3 nucleotide sequence: TGCAGCGTTGAATCCGTCTGGGGGGGAAATGAGCAGTTCTTC. Protein: CSVESVWGGNEQFF.

This clonotype was counted many times. The chain employs TRBV28 and TRBJ2-1, with D possibly matching TRBD2 (6 bases). Germline CDR1 is MDHEN and CDR2 is SYDVKM. CDR3 length: 15 residues. Trimming left V 6 bases short and J 8 bases short, with 20 bases between. The DNA for the CDR3 is TGTGCCAGCAGCTCAGTCAGGGTTCGGGAGTATGAGCAGTTCTTC. It is translated as CASSSVRVREYEQFF.

This chain uses TRBV19 with TRBJ1-4; D gene unclear. V lost 8 bases to trimming and J lost 0 bases, with 10 bases between them. Germline V lookup: CDR1 LNHDA, CDR2 SQIVND (reference sequence). The CDR3 contains 14 residues. CDR3 protein: CASAPFATNEKLFF. The CDR3 nucleotides read TGTGCCAGTGCCCCCTTTGCAACTAATGAAAAACTGTTTTTT.

This clonotype has just a few counts. This chain links TRBV28 with TRBJ1-4; weak D call: TRBD1 (5 bases). With 6 bases removed from V and 3 bases from J, the gap between germline ends came to 11 bases. CDR1 is MDHEN and CDR2 is SYDVKM in the germline V gene. This CDR3 is 14 amino acids long. This chain's CDR3 is CASSSQEPNEKLFF. In DNA form, the CDR3 reads TGTGCCAGCAGCTCACAGGAACCTAATGAAAAACTGTTTTTT. Based on the CDR3 plus reference TRBV28 and TRBJ1-4, the full variable domain is DVKVTQSSRYLVKRTGEKVFLECVQDMDHENMFWYRQDPGLGLRLIYFSYDVKMKEKGDIPEGYSVSREKKERFSLILESASTNQTSMYLCASSSQEPNEKLFFGSGTQLSVL.

This clonotype occurred many times. The chain links TRBV12-3 or TRBV12-4 to TRBJ2-5, with D unresolved. There are 13 residues in the CDR3. V lost 3 bases and J 8 bases, leaving 13 bases between the germline ends. The CDR3 coding sequence is TGTGCCAGCAGTTTGACCGACCTTTCTACCCAGTACTTC. Amino acids: CASSLTDLSTQYF.

There are many counts of this clonotype. The chain links TRBV9 to TRBJ2-7; no definite D call. Germline V gene data show CDR1 as SGDLS and CDR2 as YYNGEE. The CDR3 length is 13 residues. V was clipped by 3 bases and J by 0 bases, with 7 bases between them. CDR3 sequence reads: CASSDGISYEQYF. The CDR3 DNA is TGTGCCAGCAGCGATGGGATCTCCTACGAGCAGTACTTC. Looking up the rest from reference TRBV9 and TRBJ2-7 gives the full variable domain: DSGVTQTPKHLITATGQRVTLRCSPRSGDLSVYWYQQSLDQGLQFLIQYYNGEERAKGNILERFSAQQFPDLHSELNLSSLELGDSALYFCASSDGISYEQYFGPGTRLTVT.

In its sample, this clonotype was seen a few times. The chain has TRBV15 and TRBJ2-3; 8 nucleotides align to TRBD2. Germline trimming cut 1 base from V and 1 base from J; bases unmatched to any gene: 19. Looked up from germline, CDR1 is LNHNV and CDR2 is YYDKDF (reference sequence). CDR3 length equals 21 residues. This chain's CDR3 is CATSRGAGGGGRIGGTDTQYF. CDR3 bases: TGTGCCACCAGCAGAGGTGCGGGGGGCGGAGGGAGGATCGGTGGCACAGATACGCAGTATTTT. Based on the CDR3 plus reference TRBV15 and TRBJ2-3, the full variable domain is DAMVIQNPRYQVTQFGKPVTLSCSQTLNHNVMYWYQQKSSQAPKLLFHYYDKDFNNEADTPDNFQSRRPNTSFCFLDIRSPGLGDTAMYLCATSRGAGGGGRIGGTDTQYFGPGTRLTVL.